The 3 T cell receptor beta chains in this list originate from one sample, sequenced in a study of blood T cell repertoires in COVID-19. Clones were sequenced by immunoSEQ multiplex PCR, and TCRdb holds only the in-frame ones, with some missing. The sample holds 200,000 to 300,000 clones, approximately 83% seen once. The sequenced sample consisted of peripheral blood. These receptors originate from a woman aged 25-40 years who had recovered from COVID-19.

CDR3 DNA sequence: TGTGCCAGCAGTGGGGACAGGGAGGTGAACACTGAAGCTTTCTTT. This gives the protein CASSGDREVNTEAFF. The rearrangement uses TRBV2 and TRBJ1-1, with TRBD1 identical over 9 bases. Germline V gene lookup returns CDR1 SNHLY and CDR2 FYNNEI. Losses at the gene ends were 4 bases for V and 0 bases for J; bases not matched to a gene: 3. There are 15 residues in the CDR3.

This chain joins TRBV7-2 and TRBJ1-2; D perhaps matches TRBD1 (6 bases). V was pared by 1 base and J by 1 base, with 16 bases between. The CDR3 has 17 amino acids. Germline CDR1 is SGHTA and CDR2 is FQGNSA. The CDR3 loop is CASSLDDRLDNNYGYTF. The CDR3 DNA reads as TGTGCCAGCAGCTTAGACGACAGGCTCGACAATAACTATGGCTACACCTTC.

This CDR3 reads CASSLGTGSPSNQPQHF. For the CDR3, the DNA is TGCGCCAGCAGCTTGGGGACAGGTAGCCCAAGCAATCAGCCCCAGCATTTT. This sequence joins TRBV5-1 and TRBJ1-5, with TRBD1 identical over 7 bases. The V segment lost 0 bases and the J segment 1 base; nucleotides outside the gene matches: 7. The germline gives CDR1 SGHRS, CDR2 YFSETQ. The length of the CDR3 is 17 residues.